This TCR beta chain was retrieved from a study of radiation and T cells in renal cell carcinoma. Clones were read by immunoSEQ multiplex PCR, and TCRdb kept only the in-frame ones, dropping some. The sample has 20,000 to 30,000 clones, about three fifths seen once. Germline V CDR1 and CDR2: SEHNR, FQNEAQ (reference sequence). J was trimmed by 7 bases and V by 4 bases; bases with no gene match: 9. This CDR3 contains 16 residues. Documented treatment: treatment-naive control, cytoreductive nephrectomy. The sequence derives from a man aged 35 to 55 with renal cell carcinoma. The rearrangement joins TRBV7-9 to TRBJ2-1, with 11 nucleotides matching TRBD2. Here the sequenced sample was tumor tissue, taken from a patient whose treatment was nephrectomy without radiotherapy. CDR3 in DNA: TGTGCCAGCAGCTCGTTAGCGGGAGGGCAAGGAAATGAGCAGTTCTTC. As protein: CASSSLAGGQGNEQFF.